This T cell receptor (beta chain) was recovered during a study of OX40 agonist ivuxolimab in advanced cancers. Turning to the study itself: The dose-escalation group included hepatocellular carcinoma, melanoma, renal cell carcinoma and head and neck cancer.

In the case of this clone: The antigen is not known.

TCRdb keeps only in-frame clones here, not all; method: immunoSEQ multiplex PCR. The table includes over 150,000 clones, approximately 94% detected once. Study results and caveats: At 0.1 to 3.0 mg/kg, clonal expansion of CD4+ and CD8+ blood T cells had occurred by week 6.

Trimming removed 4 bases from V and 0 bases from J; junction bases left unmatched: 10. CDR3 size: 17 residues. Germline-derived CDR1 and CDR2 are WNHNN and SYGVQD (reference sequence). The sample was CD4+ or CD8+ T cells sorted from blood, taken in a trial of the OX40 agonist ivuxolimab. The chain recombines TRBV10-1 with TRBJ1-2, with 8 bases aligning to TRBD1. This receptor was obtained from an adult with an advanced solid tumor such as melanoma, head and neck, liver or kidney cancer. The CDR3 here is CASSGTGFSQTNYGYTF. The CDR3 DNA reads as TGCGCCAGCAGTGGGACAGGGTTCTCCCAAACTAACTATGGCTACACCTTC.